The present entry profiles one T cell receptor (beta chain) with its context. The data originate from a study of blood T cell repertoires in COVID-19. The overall study: The analysed material was cDNA or gDNA that came from T cells, B-cell-depleted T cells, or PBMCs.

Patients of the Seattle cohort, enrolled during active infection, were followed longitudinally. CDR3 length: 16 residues. Germline CDR1 and CDR2: SGHKS and YYEKEE (reference sequence). Trimming took off 1 base at V and 0 bases at J, with 11 bases between the two ends. As originally analysed: Amplifying reference gene primers gave estimates of nucleated cell counts. Generated by immunoSEQ multiplex PCR, the TCRdb table keeps only in-frame clones and is missing some. The V and J calls and clone size come from that table; D and trimming were worked out from the DNA. The sample holds fewer than 200,000 clones, roughly 81% seen once.

The sample comprised peripheral blood. The rearrangement links TRBV5-5 to TRBJ1-3, with no clear D. This sequence was found in a woman at least 80 years old with COVID-19, enrolled during active disease. This CDR3 reads CASSLRTAYSGNTIYF. The CDR3 DNA sequence: TGTGCCAGCAGCTTGCGAACAGCTTACTCTGGAAACACCATATATTTT.